At least ten counts were recorded for the clone carrying this T cell receptor (beta chain). This entry is derived from a study of read filtering for tumor transcriptome and immune sequencing. Study-wide background: DNase treatment preceded whole-transcriptome library preparation.

Trimming shortened V by 8 bases and J by 0 bases, and 14 bases separated the two germline ends. This CDR3 region has 15 residues. The library was built from about 400 ng RNA with molecular barcoded adaptors for alpha/delta and beta/gamma chains. Using its own MiXCR run on the reads, TCRdb lists one record per CDR3 protein. The sample carries some 30,000 distinct CDR3 sequences, less than 20% recorded once. The TCR sequence derives from a donor older than 35 with multiple myeloma. Sequencing was carried out using a population of CD138-negative cells sorted from bone marrow. The chain recombines TRBV12-3 or TRBV12-4 with TRBJ2-1; no clear D. The CDR3 region is CASGSYSVSYNEQFF. The CDR3 bases are TGTGCCAGCGGGTCCTATTCGGTCTCCTACAATGAGCAGTTCTTC.